The rows below give T cell receptor beta chains drawn from one sample of a study of response to subunit inactivated influenza vaccine. TCRdb redid the calling of the RT-PCR reads with MiXCR, one entry per CDR3 protein. The top ten clones hold 1.5% to 2% of a sample with about 520,000 distinct CDR3 sequences, about 25% of them seen once. The specimen comprised CD4+ T cells sorted from PBMCs, sampled 5 to 6 days after vaccination. The receptors originated from a man aged 50 to 60 who received an inactivated influenza vaccine. The CDR3 runs from the conserved cysteine through the conserved F or W. Fields, in order: D gene, J gene, clone size, V gene, CDR3 protein, CDR3 DNA. A D gene is named only where the DNA matches it firmly. Clone sizes are given selectively: once, few, many, or a class where the clone is expanded.

D: .; J: TRBJ1-5; size: many; V: TRBV7-2; CDR3: CASSPDSSNQPQHF; DNA: TGTGCCAGCAGCCCCGACAGTAGCAATCAGCCCCAGCATTTT
D: .; J: TRBJ2-3; size: .; V: TRBV18; CDR3: CASSLDQPAADTQYF; DNA: TGTGCCAGCTCACTGGACCAACCAGCAGCAGATACGCAGTATTTT
D: TRBD2; J: TRBJ2-7; size: .; V: TRBV13; CDR3: CASSLSSGARTTYEQYF; DNA: TGTGCCAGCAGCTTGTCTAGCGGCGCCCGGACAACCTACGAGCAGTACTTC
D: .; J: TRBJ1-5; size: few; V: TRBV7-9; CDR3: CASSPSGNQPQHF; DNA: TGTGCCAGCAGCCCTAGCGGCAATCAGCCCCAGCATTTT
D: .; J: TRBJ2-1; size: few; V: TRBV14; CDR3: CASSKLLPNEQFF; DNA: TGTGCCAGCAGCAAATTATTACCCAATGAGCAGTTCTTC
D: .; J: TRBJ2-5; size: few; V: TRBV5-1; CDR3: CASSLATGSTETQYF; DNA: TGCGCCAGCAGCTTGGCTACAGGGAGTACGGAGACCCAGTACTTC
D: .; J: TRBJ1-6; size: .; V: TRBV7-2; CDR3: CASSFLQGKNSPLHF; DNA: TGTGCCAGCAGCTTCCTACAGGGAAAGAATTCACCCCTCCACTTT
D: TRBD1; J: TRBJ2-1; size: .; V: TRBV5-1; CDR3: CASSWGDRDNNEQFF; DNA: TGCGCCAGCAGCTGGGGGGACAGGGACAACAATGAGCAGTTCTTC
D: TRBD2; J: TRBJ2-7; size: few; V: TRBV6-2/TRBV6-3; CDR3: CASSYRGGLHEQYF; DNA: TGTGCCAGCAGTTACCGGGGGGGCCTCCACGAGCAGTACTTC
D: TRBD1; J: TRBJ2-2; size: .; V: TRBV15; CDR3: CATRRRQGTNTGELFF; DNA: TGTGCCACCAGGAGGAGACAGGGGACGAACACCGGGGAGCTGTTTTTT
D: TRBD1; J: TRBJ1-1; size: .; V: TRBV7-2; CDR3: CASSWGQGYTEAFF; DNA: TGTGCCAGCAGCTGGGGACAGGGGTATACTGAAGCTTTCTTT
D: .; J: TRBJ2-5; size: .; V: TRBV5-1; CDR3: CASSLGKLETQYF; DNA: TGCGCCAGCAGCTTAGGCAAGTTAGAGACCCAGTACTTC
D: .; J: TRBJ2-5; size: .; V: TRBV7-2; CDR3: CASSLRTGGYQETQYF; DNA: TGTGCCAGCAGCTTGAGGACGGGCGGGTACCAAGAGACCCAGTACTTC
D: .; J: TRBJ2-7; size: few; V: TRBV3-1; CDR3: CASSPRGGYSYEQYF; DNA: TGTGCCAGCAGCCCCCGGGGCGGGTACTCCTACGAGCAGTACTTC
D: .; J: TRBJ2-3; size: .; V: TRBV7-8; CDR3: CASSLKSYTQYF; DNA: TGTGCCAGCAGCTTAAAATCGTATACGCAGTATTTT
D: .; J: TRBJ1-6; size: .; V: TRBV18; CDR3: CASSPPSGVGNSPLHF; DNA: TGTGCCAGCTCACCACCCTCGGGGGTCGGGAATTCACCCCTCCACTTT
D: .; J: TRBJ2-2; size: many; V: TRBV12-3/TRBV12-4; CDR3: CASSQQGTNTGELFF; DNA: TGTGCCAGCAGTCAACAGGGCACGAACACCGGGGAGCTGTTTTTT
D: .; J: TRBJ2-1; size: .; V: TRBV19; CDR3: CASSINRDQFF; DNA: TGTGCCAGTAGTATTAACCGGGACCAGTTCTTC
D: .; J: TRBJ2-4; size: .; V: TRBV10-3; CDR3: CAISESQDGPLVKNIQYF; DNA: TGTGCCATCAGTGAGTCCCAGGATGGGCCCCTAGTCAAAAACATTCAGTACTTC
D: TRBD2; J: TRBJ2-1; size: .; V: TRBV27; CDR3: CASSSRTSGISDEQFF; DNA: TGTGCCAGCAGTTCACGGACTAGCGGGATAAGCGATGAGCAGTTCTTC
D: .; J: TRBJ1-6; size: few; V: TRBV20-1; CDR3: CSARDHLRAQNSPLHF; DNA: TGCAGTGCTAGAGATCATCTTAGGGCTCAAAATTCACCCCTCCACTTT
D: TRBD2; J: TRBJ2-5; size: .; V: TRBV10-3; CDR3: CAISDSGGTSLRRGKTQYF; DNA: TGTGCCATCAGTGATTCCGGGGGGACCTCCTTACGCCGGGGGAAGACCCAGTACTTC
D: TRBD2; J: TRBJ2-5; size: few; V: TRBV7-9; CDR3: CASSLISGSSQETQYF; DNA: TGTGCCAGCAGCTTAATTAGCGGGAGTTCCCAAGAGACCCAGTACTTC
D: TRBD2; J: TRBJ2-3; size: .; V: TRBV18; CDR3: CASSPPLERGTKYF; DNA: TGTGCCAGCTCACCACCCCTGGAGCGGGGCACCAAGTATTTT
D: .; J: TRBJ2-7; size: many; V: TRBV7-6; CDR3: CASSLGSGPYEQYF; DNA: TGTGCCAGCAGCTTAGGGTCTGGGCCCTACGAGCAGTACTTC
D: .; J: TRBJ1-1; size: .; V: TRBV20-1; CDR3: CSARTGLNTEAFF; DNA: TGCAGTGCTAGGACAGGACTTAACACTGAAGCTTTCTTT
D: .; J: TRBJ1-1; size: .; V: TRBV3-1; CDR3: CASSQVSGTEAFF; DNA: TGTGCCAGCAGCCAAGTGTCGGGGACTGAAGCTTTCTTT
D: .; J: TRBJ2-1; size: .; V: TRBV7-3; CDR3: CASSRGGAPNNEQFF; DNA: TGTGCCAGCAGCAGGGGGGGCGCCCCTAACAATGAGCAGTTCTTC
D: .; J: TRBJ2-7; size: once; V: TRBV6-6; CDR3: CASSSPQGYEQYF; DNA: TGTGCCAGCAGTTCACCCCAGGGCTACGAGCAGTACTTC
D: TRBD2; J: TRBJ2-3; size: few; V: TRBV20-1; CDR3: CSARVAGVADTQYF; DNA: TGCAGTGCTAGAGTAGCGGGAGTGGCAGATACGCAGTATTTT
D: TRBD2; J: TRBJ2-5; size: few; V: TRBV5-1; CDR3: CASSPAAGEETQYF; DNA: TGCGCCAGCAGCCCGGCAGCGGGGGAAGAGACCCAGTACTTC
D: .; J: TRBJ1-2; size: .; V: TRBV12-3/TRBV12-4; CDR3: CASSHREAYGYTF; DNA: TGTGCCAGCAGTCACAGGGAGGCCTATGGCTACACCTTC
D: .; J: TRBJ1-2; size: few; V: TRBV5-1; CDR3: CASSWRGADYGYTF; DNA: TGCGCCAGCAGCTGGAGGGGCGCGGACTATGGCTACACCTTC
D: TRBD2; J: TRBJ2-5; size: few; V: TRBV20-1; CDR3: CSANSGEETQYF; DNA: TGCAGTGCTAATAGCGGGGAAGAGACCCAGTACTTC
D: .; J: TRBJ2-1; size: few; V: TRBV7-9; CDR3: CASSPPGGIGEQFF; DNA: TGTGCCAGCAGCCCCCCTGGGGGGATAGGGGAGCAGTTCTTC
D: TRBD1; J: TRBJ1-5; size: .; V: TRBV20-1; CDR3: CSARETGTGNQPQHF; DNA: TGCAGTGCTAGGGAAACCGGGACAGGTAATCAGCCCCAGCATTTT
D: .; J: TRBJ1-1; size: many; V: TRBV19; CDR3: CASSKRGVTEAFF; DNA: TGTGCCAGTAGTAAGAGGGGAGTCACTGAAGCTTTCTTT
D: .; J: TRBJ2-2; size: few; V: TRBV10-3; CDR3: CASRGYTGELFF; DNA: TGTGCCAGCAGGGGTTACACCGGGGAGCTGTTTTTT
D: .; J: TRBJ1-1; size: .; V: TRBV27; CDR3: CASSLGRVGTEAFF; DNA: TGTGCCAGCAGTCTAGGACGGGTGGGCACTGAAGCTTTCTTT
D: .; J: TRBJ2-3; size: .; V: TRBV9; CDR3: CASSGAGASLTDTQYF; DNA: TGTGCCAGCAGCGGGGCTGGGGCGTCACTCACAGATACGCAGTATTTT
D: .; J: TRBJ1-1; size: .; V: TRBV29-1; CDR3: CSVEGGNAEAFF; DNA: TGCAGCGTTGAAGGGGGGAACGCTGAAGCTTTCTTT
D: .; J: TRBJ2-7; size: few; V: TRBV20-1; CDR3: CSARPPQAVYEQYF; DNA: TGCAGTGCTCGACCCCCTCAGGCCGTCTACGAGCAGTACTTC
D: .; J: TRBJ2-1; size: .; V: TRBV12-3/TRBV12-4; CDR3: CASSVRRELGNEQFF; DNA: TGTGCCAGCAGTGTCCGTCGGGAGTTGGGGAATGAGCAGTTCTTC
D: TRBD1; J: TRBJ2-1; size: .; V: TRBV10-3; CDR3: CAIRGTGVGSYNEQFF; DNA: TGTGCCATCAGGGGGACAGGGGTCGGTTCCTACAATGAGCAGTTCTTC
D: TRBD1; J: TRBJ1-2; size: .; V: TRBV7-9; CDR3: CASSLSGTGDGSYTF; DNA: TGTGCCAGCAGCTTATCCGGGACAGGGGACGGGAGCTACACCTTC
D: TRBD2; J: TRBJ2-1; size: .; V: TRBV24-1; CDR3: CATSGPRGEVEQFF; DNA: TGTGCCACCAGTGGTCCCCGGGGGGAGGTTGAGCAGTTCTTC
D: .; J: TRBJ2-6; size: few; V: TRBV6-1; CDR3: CATSRYPDGGANVLTF; DNA: TGTGCCACCTCCCGTTATCCCGACGGGGGGGCCAACGTCCTGACTTTC
D: TRBD1; J: TRBJ1-1; size: .; V: TRBV7-8; CDR3: CASSFTGADTEAFF; DNA: TGTGCCAGCAGCTTTACAGGGGCGGACACTGAAGCTTTCTTT
D: TRBD2; J: TRBJ2-3; size: .; V: TRBV29-1; CDR3: CSVEPGLAGVSDTQYF; DNA: TGCAGCGTTGAACCGGGACTAGCGGGGGTATCAGATACGCAGTATTTT